The sequence of this TCR beta chain was determined in a study of shared T cell receptors in the human thymus. This clone was detected only once. The sample has other DNA sequences that encode this CDR3 too. This CDR3 contains 14 residues. V dropped 1 base and J dropped 8 bases, with 15 bases sitting between them. The germline V gene encodes CDR1 SGHDT and CDR2 YYEEEE. Profiling relied on immunoSEQ multiplex PCR, and the TCRdb table lists in-frame clones only, not all of them. The table includes 700,000 to 750,000 clones, approximately 83% detected once. This sample was also put to use in a study of human thymus T cells. That publication notes: Corrective heart surgery yielded resections, and these provided the thymus tissue. Highly overlapping thymic repertoires in unrelated individuals were reported by related research.

The rearrangement uses TRBV5-6 and TRBJ1-2, with D unresolved. Specimen: thymocytes. The TCR originated in a girl under three years old with a congenital heart defect. The CDR3 sequence: CASSLYWFTYGYTF. Written as DNA, the CDR3 is TGTGCCAGCAGCTTGTATTGGTTTACATACGGCTACACCTTC. Together with reference TRBV5-6 and TRBJ1-2, the CDR3 gives the full variable domain: DAGVTQSPTHLIKTRGQQVTLRCSPKSGHDTVSWYQQALGQGPQFIFQYYEEEERQRGNFPDRFSGHQFPNYSSELNVNALLLGDSALYLCASSLYWFTYGYTFGSGTRLTVV.